The clone carrying this TCR beta chain has ten or more counts. Its antigen is not known. V gave up 1 base and J gave up 7 bases, with 7 bases separating them. Germline CDR1 and CDR2: KGHDR and SFDVKD. The CDR3 is 13 amino acids. The sample comes from a study of early T cells in non-severe SARS-CoV-2 infection. Study findings and constraints: Private and CD4 specificities were missed by VDJdb matching, which favored anti-spike CD8 responses.

Individual cDNA molecules received unique molecular identifiers. One entry per CDR3 protein results from TCRdb running MiXCR on the 5' RACE reads. The sample consists of 60,000 or so distinct CDR3 sequences, under 11% of them appearing once. Sequencing was done on a sample of whole blood. This sequence joins TRBV24-1 and TRBJ2-1; D possibly corresponds to TRBD2 (6 bases). The source of this sequence is an adult who was a healthcare worker with PCR-confirmed SARS-CoV-2 infection or an uninfected control (not recorded which). The CDR3 nucleotides are TGTGCCACCAGTGATTTAGGAGGGAATGAGCAGTTCTTC. It specifies CATSDLGGNEQFF.